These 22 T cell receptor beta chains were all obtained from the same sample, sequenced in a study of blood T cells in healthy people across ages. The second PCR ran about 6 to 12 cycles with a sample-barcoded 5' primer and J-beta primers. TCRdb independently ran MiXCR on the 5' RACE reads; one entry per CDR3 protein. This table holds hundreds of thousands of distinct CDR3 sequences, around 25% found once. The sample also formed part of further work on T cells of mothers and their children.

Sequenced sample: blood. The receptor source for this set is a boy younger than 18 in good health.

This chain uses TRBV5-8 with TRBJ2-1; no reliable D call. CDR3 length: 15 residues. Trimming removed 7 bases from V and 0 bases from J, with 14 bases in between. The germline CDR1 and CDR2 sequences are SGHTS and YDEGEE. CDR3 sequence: CASQRLLSSYNEQFF. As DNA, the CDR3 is TGTGCCAGCCAGCGACTCCTGAGCTCCTACAATGAGCAGTTCTTC.

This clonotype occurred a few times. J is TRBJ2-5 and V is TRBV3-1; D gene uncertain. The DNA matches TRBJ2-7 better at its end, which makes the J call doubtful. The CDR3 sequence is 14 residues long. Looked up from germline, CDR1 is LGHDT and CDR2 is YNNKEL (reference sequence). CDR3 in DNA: TGTGCCAGCAGCCTTGTTCGGGCCAGCTACGAGCAGTACTTC. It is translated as CASSLVRASYEQYF.

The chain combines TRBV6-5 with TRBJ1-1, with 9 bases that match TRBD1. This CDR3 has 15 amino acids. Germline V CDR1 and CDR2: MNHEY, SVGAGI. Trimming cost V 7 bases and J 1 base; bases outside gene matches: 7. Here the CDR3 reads CASTAMTGGNTEAFF. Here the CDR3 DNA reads TGTGCCAGCACGGCCATGACAGGGGGGAACACTGAAGCTTTCTTT.

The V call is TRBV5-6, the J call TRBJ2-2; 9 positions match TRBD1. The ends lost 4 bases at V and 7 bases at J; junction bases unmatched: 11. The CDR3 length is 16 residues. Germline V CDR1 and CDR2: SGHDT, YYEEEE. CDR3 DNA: TGTGCCAGCAGCCCGGACACAGGGGGCGAATACGGGGAGCTGTTTTTT. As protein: CASSPDTGGEYGELFF. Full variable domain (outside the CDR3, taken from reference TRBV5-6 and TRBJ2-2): DAGVTQSPTHLIKTRGQQVTLRCSPKSGHDTVSWYQQALGQGPQFIFQYYEEEERQRGNFPDRFSGHQFPNYSSELNVNALLLGDSALYLCASSPDTGGEYGELFFGEGSRLTVL.

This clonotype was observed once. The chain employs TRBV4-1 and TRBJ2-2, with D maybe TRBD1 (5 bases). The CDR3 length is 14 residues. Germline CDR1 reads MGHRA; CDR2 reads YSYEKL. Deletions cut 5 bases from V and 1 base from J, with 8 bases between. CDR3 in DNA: TGCGCCAGCAGCGTGACAGAGAACACCGGGGAGCTGTTTTTT. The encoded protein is CASSVTENTGELFF.

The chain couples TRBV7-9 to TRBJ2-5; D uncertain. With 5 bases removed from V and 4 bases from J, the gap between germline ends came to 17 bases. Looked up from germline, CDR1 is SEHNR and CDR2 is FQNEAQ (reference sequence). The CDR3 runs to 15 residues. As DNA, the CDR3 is TGTGCCAGCAGCGTAAAAAGGTTTGGCGGAGAGACCCAGTACTTC. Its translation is CASSVKRFGGETQYF. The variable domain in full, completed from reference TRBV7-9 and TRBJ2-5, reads DTGVSQNPRHKITKRGQNVTFRCDPISEHNRLYWYRQTLGQGPEFLTYFQNEAQLEKSRLLSDRFSAERPKGSFSTLEIQRTEQGDSAMYLCASSVKRFGGETQYFGPGTRLLVL.

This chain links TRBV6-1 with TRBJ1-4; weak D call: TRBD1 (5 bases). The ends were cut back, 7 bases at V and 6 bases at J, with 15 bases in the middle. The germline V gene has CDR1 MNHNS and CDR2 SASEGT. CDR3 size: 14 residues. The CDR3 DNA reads TGTGCCAGCATCCTGGGGCCTAGCTATGAAAAACTGTTTTTT. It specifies CASILGPSYEKLFF.

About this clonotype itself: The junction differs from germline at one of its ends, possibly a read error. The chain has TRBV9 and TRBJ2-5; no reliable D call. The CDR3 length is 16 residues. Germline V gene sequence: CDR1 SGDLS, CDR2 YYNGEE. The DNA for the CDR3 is TGTACCAGCAGCGCACCCCGGGCCTTGGGCCGGGAGACCCAGTACTTC. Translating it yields CTSSAPRALGRETQYF.

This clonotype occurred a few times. The CDR3 region is CASSPYPGTGVTGELFF. CDR3 nucleotide sequence: TGTGCCAGCAGTCCCTACCCCGGGACAGGGGTCACCGGGGAGCTGTTTTTT. This chain links TRBV28 with TRBJ2-2; TRBD1 aligns across 10 bases. Germline V gives CDR1 MDHEN, CDR2 SYDVKM. CDR3 size: 17 residues. With V trimmed by 5 bases and J by 4 bases, 10 bases remained unmatched.

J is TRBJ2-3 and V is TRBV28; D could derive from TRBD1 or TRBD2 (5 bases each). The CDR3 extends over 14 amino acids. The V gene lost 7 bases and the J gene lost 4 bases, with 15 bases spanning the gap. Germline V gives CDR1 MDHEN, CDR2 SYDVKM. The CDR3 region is CASTGTPRPDTQYF. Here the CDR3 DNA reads TGTGCCAGCACCGGGACCCCCCGGCCAGATACGCAGTATTTT.

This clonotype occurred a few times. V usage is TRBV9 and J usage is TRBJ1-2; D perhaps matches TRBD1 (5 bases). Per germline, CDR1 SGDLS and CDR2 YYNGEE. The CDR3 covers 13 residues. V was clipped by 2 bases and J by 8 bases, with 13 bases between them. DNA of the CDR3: TGTGCCAGCAGCGTGTTCGGGACTCAGGGCTACACCTTC. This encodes CASSVFGTQGYTF.

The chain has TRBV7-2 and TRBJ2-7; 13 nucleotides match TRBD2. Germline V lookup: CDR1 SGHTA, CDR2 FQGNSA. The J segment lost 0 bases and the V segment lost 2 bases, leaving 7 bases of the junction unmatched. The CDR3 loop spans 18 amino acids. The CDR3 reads CASSLRAGLAGSSYEQYF. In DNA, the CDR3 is TGTGCCAGCAGCTTACGGGCGGGACTAGCGGGAAGCTCCTACGAGCAGTACTTC.

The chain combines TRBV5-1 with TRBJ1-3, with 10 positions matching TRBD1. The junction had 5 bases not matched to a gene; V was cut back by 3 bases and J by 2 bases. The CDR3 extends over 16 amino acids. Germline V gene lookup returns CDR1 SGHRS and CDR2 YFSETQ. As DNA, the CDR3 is TGCGCCAGCAGCTACGCCGGGACAGGGGCTGGAAACACCATATATTTT. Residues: CASSYAGTGAGNTIYF. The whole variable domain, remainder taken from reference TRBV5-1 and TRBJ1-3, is KAGVTQTPRYLIKTRGQQVTLSCSPISGHRSVSWYQQTPGQGLQFLFEYFSETQRNKGNFPGRFSGRQFSNSRSEMNVSTLELGDSALYLCASSYAGTGAGNTIYFGEGSWLTVV.

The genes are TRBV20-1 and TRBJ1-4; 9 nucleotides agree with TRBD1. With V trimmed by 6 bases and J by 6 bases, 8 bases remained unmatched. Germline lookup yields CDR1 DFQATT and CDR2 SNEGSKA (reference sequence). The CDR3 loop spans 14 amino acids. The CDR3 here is CSARPGQGYEKLFF. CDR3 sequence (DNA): TGCAGTGCGAGACCGGGACAGGGTTATGAAAAACTGTTTTTT.

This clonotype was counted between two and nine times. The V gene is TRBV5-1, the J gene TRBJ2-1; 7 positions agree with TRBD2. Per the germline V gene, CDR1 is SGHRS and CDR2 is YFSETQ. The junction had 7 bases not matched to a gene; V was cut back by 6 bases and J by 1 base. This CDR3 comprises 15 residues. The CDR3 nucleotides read TGCGCCAGCACCCCGGGGGGAGGATCCTACAATGAGCAGTTCTTC. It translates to CASTPGGGSYNEQFF.

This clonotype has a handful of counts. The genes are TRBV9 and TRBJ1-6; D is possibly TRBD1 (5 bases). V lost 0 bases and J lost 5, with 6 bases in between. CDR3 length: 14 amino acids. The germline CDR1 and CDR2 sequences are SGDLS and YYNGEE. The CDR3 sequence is CASSVARDNSPLHF. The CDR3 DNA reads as TGTGCCAGCAGCGTAGCCAGGGATAATTCACCCCTCCACTTT. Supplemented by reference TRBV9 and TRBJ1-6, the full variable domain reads DSGVTQTPKHLITATGQRVTLRCSPRSGDLSVYWYQQSLDQGLQFLIQYYNGEERAKGNILERFSAQQFPDLHSELNLSSLELGDSALYFCASSVARDNSPLHFGNGTRLTVT.

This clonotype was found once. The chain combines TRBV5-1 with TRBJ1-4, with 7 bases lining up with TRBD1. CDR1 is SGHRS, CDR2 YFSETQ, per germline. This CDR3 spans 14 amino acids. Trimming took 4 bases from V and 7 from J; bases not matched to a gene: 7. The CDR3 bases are TGCGCCAGCAGCGAGGGACAGAGGGGTGAAAAACTGTTTTTT. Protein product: CASSEGQRGEKLFF.

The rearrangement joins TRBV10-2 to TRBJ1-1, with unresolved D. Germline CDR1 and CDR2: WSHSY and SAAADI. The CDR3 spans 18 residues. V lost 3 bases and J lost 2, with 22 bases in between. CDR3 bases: TGCGCCAGCAGTGATTTTTTGGAGGGCGCGGATCCTAACACTGAAGCTTTCTTT. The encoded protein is CASSDFLEGADPNTEAFF.

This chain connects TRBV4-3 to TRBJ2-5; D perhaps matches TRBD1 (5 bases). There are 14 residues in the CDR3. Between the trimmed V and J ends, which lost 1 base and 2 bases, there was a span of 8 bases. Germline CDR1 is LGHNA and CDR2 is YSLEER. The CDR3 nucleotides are TGCGCCAGCAGCCAAGTTGACAGTCAAGAGACCCAGTACTTC. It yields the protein CASSQVDSQETQYF.

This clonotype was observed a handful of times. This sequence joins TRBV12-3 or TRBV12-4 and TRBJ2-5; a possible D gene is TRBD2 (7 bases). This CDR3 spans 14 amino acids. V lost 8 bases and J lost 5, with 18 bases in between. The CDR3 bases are TGTGCCAGCTCGGGGGGCGTTACGCAGGAGACCCAGTACTTC. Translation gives CASSGGVTQETQYF.

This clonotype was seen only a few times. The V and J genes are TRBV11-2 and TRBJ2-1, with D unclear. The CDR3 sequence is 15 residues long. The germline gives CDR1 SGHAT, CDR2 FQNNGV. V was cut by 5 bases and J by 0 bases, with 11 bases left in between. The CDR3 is CASSIRLISYNEQFF. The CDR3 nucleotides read TGTGCCAGCAGCATTAGACTGATCTCCTACAATGAGCAGTTCTTC.

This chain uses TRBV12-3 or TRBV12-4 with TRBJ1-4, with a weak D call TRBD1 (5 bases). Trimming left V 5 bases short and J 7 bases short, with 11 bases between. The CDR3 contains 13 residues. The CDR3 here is CASSRGTGEKLFF. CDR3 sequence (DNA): TGTGCCAGCAGTCGGGGGACGGGTGAAAAACTGTTTTTT.